This TCR beta chain is from a study of T cell repertoires in ileal Crohn's disease. Method: immunoSEQ multiplex PCR; TCRdb's copy keeps in-frame clones and lacks some. The sample has 6,700 or so clones, roughly 77% seen once; the top ten hold approximately 16%. The J segment lost 15 bases and the V segment lost 2 bases, leaving 13 bases of the junction unmatched. The CDR3 runs to 14 residues. Germline V CDR1 and CDR2: MNHNS, SASEGT. This TCR came from an adult with Crohn's disease. The chain carries TRBV6-1 and TRBJ2-1, with TRBD2 matching 7 bases. The specimen was ileal tissue. CDR3 protein: CASSEWAGGRSLFF. CDR3 coding DNA: TGTGCCAGCAGTGAATGGGCGGGCGGGAGAAGTCTGTTCTTC.